This TCR beta chain was recovered during a study of blood T cell repertoires in COVID-19. Study context: PBMCs, B-cell-depleted T cells, or T cells provided the cDNA or gDNA that made up the material.

Clones were sequenced by immunoSEQ multiplex PCR, and TCRdb holds only the in-frame ones, with some missing. Found here are 300,000 to 350,000 clones, nearly 90% of them singletons; the top ten hold 3.5% to 4.5%. Trimming removed 0 bases from V and 8 bases from J, with 8 bases in between. Germline-derived CDR1 and CDR2 are SGDLS and YYNGEE. The CDR3 is made up of 13 amino acids. The sequence derives from a woman younger than 30 with acute COVID-19. V usage is TRBV9 and J usage is TRBJ2-2; D unresolved. Sequences were obtained from PBMCs or T cells enriched from blood (not recorded which). CDR3 residues: CASSVAGQGELFF. DNA for the CDR3: TGTGCCAGCAGCGTAGCTGGGCAGGGGGAGCTGTTTTTT.